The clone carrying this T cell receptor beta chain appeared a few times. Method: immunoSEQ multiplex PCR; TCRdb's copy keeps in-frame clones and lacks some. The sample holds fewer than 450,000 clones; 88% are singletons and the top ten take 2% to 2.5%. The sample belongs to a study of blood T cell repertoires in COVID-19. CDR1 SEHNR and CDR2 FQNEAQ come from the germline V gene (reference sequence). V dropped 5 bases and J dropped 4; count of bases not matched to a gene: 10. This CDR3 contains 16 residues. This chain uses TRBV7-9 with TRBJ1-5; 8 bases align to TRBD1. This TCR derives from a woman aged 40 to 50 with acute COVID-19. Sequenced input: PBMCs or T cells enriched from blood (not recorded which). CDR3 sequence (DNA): TGTGCCAGCAGCCAGACCGGGACAGGAACGAATCAGCCCCAGCATTTT. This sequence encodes CASSQTGTGTNQPQHF.